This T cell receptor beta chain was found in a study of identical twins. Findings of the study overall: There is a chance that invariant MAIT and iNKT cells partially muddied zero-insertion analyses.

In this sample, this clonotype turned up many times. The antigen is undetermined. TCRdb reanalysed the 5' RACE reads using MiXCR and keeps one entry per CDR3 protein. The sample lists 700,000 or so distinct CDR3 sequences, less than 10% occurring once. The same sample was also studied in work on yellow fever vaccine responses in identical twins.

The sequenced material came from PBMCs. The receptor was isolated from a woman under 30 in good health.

For the CDR3, the DNA is TGTGCCAGTGGGACTAGCGACTCCTACAATGAGCAGTTCTTC. Its translation: CASGTSDSYNEQFF. This chain links TRBV7-9 with TRBJ2-1, with TRBD2 matching over 10 bases. V lost 9 bases and J lost 0; bases outside the gene matches: 2. Germline V gene lookup returns CDR1 SEHNR and CDR2 FQNEAQ (reference sequence). This CDR3 contains 14 residues.